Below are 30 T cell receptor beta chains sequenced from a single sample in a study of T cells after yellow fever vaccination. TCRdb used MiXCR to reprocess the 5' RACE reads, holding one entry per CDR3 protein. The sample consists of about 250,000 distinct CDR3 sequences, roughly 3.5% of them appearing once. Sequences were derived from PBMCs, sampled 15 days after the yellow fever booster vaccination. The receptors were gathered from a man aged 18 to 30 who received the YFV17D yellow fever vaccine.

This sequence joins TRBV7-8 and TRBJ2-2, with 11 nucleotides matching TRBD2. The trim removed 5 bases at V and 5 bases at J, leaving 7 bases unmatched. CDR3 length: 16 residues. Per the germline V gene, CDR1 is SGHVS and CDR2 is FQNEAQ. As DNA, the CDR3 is TGTGCCAGCAGCGGTAGCGGGGGGGCCGAAACCGGGGAGCTGTTTTTT. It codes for CASSGSGGAETGELFF.

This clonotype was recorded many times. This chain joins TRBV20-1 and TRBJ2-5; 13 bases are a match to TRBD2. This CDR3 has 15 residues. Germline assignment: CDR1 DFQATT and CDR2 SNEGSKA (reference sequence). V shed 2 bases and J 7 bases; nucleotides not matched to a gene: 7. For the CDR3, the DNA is TGCAGTGCTAGACCACTAGCGGGGGGGATCGGGACCCAGTACTTC. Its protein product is CSARPLAGGIGTQYF.

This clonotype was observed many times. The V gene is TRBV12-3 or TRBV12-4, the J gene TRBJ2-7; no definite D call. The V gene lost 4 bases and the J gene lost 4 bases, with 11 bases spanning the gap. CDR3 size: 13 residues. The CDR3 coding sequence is TGTGCCAGCAGTTCCCGGGCCCGATACGAGCAGTACTTC. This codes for CASSSRARYEQYF.

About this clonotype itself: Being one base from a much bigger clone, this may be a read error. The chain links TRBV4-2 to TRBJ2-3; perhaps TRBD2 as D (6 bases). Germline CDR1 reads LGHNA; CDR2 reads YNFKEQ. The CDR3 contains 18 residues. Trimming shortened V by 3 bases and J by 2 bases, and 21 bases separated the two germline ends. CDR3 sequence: CASSHPPGPAGTTDTQYF. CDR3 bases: TGTGCCAGCAGCCACCCCCCCGGACCAGCGGGCACCACAGATACGCAGTATTTT.

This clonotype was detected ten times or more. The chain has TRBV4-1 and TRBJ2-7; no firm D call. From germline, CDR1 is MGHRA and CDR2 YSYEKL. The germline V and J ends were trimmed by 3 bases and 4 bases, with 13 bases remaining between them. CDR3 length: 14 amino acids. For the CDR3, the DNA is TGCGCCAGCAGCCATGAACAAGGTCTGTACGAGCAGTACGTC. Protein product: CASSHEQGLYEQYV.

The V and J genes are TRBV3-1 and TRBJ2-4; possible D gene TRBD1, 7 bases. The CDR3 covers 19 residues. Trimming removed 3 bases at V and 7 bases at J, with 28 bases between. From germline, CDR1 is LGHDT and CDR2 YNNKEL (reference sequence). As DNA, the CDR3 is TGTGCCAGCAGCCAGCGAAGGGAGATGACAGGGAGGAGGGTTAACATTCAGTACTTC. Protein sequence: CASSQRREMTGRRVNIQYF. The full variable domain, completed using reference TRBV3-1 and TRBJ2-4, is DTAVSQTPKYLVTQMGNDKSIKCEQNLGHDTMYWYKQDSKKFLKIMFSYNNKELIINETVPNRFSPKSPDKAHLNLHINSLELGDSAVYFCASSQRREMTGRRVNIQYFGAGTRLSVL.

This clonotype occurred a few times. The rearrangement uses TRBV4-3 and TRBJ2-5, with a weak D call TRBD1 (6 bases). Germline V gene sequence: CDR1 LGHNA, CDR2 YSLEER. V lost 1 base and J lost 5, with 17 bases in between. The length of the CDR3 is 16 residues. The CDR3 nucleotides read TGCGCCAGCAGCCAAGCCGCACAGGGTACCAGGGAGACCCAGTACTTC. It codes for CASSQAAQGTRETQYF.

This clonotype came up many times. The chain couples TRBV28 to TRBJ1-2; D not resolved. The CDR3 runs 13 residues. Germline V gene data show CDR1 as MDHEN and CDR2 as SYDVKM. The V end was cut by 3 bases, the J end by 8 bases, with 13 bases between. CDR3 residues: CASSLYGPGGYTF. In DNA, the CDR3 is TGTGCCAGCAGTTTGTACGGTCCTGGCGGCTACACCTTC.

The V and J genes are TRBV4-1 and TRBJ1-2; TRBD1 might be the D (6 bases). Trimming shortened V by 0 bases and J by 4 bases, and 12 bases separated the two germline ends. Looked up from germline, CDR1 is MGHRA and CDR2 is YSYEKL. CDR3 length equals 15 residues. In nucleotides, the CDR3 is TGCGCCAGCAGCCAAGAGGCCGGGGGCGCCTATGGCTACACCTTC. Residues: CASSQEAGGAYGYTF.

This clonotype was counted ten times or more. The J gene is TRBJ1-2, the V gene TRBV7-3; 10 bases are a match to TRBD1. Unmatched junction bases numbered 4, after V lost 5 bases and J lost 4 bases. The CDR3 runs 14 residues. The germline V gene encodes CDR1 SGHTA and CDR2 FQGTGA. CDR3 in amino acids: CASSQDRGPYGYTF. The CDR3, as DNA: TGTGCCAGCAGCCAAGACAGGGGGCCCTATGGCTACACCTTC.

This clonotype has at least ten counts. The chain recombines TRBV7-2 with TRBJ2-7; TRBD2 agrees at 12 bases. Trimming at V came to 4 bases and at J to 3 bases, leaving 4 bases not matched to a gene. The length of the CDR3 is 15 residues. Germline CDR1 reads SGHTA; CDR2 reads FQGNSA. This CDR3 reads CASSSWTSGVYEQYF. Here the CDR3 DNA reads TGTGCCAGCAGCTCATGGACTAGCGGGGTCTACGAGCAGTACTTC.

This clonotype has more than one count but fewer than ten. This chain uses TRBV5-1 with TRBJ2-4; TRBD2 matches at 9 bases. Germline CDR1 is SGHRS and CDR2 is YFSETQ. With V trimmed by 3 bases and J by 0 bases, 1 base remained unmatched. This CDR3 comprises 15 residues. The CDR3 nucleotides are TGCGCCAGCAGCTCTAGCGGGGAAGCCAAAAACATTCAGTACTTC. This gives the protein CASSSSGEAKNIQYF.

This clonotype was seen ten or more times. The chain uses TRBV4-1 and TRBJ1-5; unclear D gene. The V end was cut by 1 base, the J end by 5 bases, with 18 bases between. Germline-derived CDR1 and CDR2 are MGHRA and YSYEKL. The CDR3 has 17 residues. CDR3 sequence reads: CASSQAGWPVKDQPQHF. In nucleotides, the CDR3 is TGCGCCAGCAGCCAAGCGGGTTGGCCAGTAAAAGATCAGCCCCAGCATTTT.

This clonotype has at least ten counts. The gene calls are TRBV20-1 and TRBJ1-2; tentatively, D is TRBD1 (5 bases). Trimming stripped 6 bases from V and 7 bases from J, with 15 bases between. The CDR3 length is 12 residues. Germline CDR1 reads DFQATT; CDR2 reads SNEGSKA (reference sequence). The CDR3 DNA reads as TGCAGTGCCCCCTTCCTGGGGGGTGGCTACACCTTC. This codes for CSAPFLGGGYTF.

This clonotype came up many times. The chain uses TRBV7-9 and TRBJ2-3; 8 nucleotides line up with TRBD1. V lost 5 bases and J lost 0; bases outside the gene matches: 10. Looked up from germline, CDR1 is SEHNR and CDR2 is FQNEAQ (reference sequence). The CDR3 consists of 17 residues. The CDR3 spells CASSPSWTGKSTDTQYF. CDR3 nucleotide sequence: TGTGCCAGCAGCCCCTCCTGGACAGGGAAAAGCACAGATACGCAGTATTTT.

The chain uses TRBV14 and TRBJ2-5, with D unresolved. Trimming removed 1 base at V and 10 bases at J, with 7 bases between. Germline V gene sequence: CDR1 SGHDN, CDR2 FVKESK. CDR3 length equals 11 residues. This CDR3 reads CASSQGPNQYF. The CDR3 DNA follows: TGTGCCAGCAGCCAAGGGCCGAACCAGTACTTC.

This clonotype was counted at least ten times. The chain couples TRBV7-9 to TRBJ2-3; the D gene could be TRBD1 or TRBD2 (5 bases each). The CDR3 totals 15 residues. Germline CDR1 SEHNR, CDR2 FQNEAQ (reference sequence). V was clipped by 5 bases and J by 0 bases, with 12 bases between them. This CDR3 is CASSGGPPSTDTQYF. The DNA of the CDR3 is TGTGCCAGCAGCGGGGGACCACCTAGCACAGATACGCAGTATTTT.

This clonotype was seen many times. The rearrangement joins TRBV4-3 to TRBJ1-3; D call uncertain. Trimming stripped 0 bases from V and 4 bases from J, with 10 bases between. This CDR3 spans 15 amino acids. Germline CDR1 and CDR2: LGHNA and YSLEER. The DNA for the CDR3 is TGCGCCAGCAGCCAAGAGAGGAGCTCCGGAAACACCATATATTTT. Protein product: CASSQERSSGNTIYF.

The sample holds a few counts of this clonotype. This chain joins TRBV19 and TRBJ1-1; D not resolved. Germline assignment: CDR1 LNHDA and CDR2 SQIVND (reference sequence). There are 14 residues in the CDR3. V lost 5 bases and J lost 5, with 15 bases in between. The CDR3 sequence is CASSLLDRETEAFF. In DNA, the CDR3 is TGTGCCAGTAGTTTATTAGACCGTGAAACTGAAGCTTTCTTT.

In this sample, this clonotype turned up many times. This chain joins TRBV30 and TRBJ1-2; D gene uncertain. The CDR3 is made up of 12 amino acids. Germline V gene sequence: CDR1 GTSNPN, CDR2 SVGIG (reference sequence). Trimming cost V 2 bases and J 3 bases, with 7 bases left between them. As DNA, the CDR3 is TGTGCCTGGAGTCAAGTAGACTATGGCTACACCTTC. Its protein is CAWSQVDYGYTF.

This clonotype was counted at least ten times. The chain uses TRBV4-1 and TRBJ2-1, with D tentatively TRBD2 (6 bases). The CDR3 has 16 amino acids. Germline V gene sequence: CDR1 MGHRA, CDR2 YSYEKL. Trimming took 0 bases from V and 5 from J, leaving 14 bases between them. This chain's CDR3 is CASSQDPGGPHNEQFF. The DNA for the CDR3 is TGCGCCAGCAGCCAAGATCCCGGGGGTCCCCACAATGAGCAGTTCTTC.

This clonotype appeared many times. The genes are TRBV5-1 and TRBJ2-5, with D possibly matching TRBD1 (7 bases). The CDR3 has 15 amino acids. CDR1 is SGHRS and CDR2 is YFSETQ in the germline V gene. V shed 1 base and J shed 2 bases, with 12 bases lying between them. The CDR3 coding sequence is TGCGCCAGCAGCTTGTCAGGGGGGTGGCAAGAGACCCAGTACTTC. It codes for CASSLSGGWQETQYF.

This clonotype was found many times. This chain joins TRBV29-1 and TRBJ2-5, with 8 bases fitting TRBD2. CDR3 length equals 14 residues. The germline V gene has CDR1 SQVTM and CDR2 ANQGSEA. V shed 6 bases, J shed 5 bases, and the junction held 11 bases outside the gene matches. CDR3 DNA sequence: TGCAGCGTGACCCCGGGGGGGCGGGAGGAGACCCAGTACTTC. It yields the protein CSVTPGGREETQYF.

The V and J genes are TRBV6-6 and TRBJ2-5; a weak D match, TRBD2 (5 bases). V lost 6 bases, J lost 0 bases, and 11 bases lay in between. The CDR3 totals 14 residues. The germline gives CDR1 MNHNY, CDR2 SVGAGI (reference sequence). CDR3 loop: CASRPHGDQETQYF. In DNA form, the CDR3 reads TGTGCCAGCAGACCGCACGGGGACCAAGAGACCCAGTACTTC.

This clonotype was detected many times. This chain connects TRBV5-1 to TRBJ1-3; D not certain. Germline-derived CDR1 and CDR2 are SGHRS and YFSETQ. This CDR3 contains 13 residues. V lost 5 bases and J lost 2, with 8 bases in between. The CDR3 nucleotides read TGCGCCAGCAGTGACGCAACTGGAAACACCATATATTTT. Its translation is CASSDATGNTIYF.

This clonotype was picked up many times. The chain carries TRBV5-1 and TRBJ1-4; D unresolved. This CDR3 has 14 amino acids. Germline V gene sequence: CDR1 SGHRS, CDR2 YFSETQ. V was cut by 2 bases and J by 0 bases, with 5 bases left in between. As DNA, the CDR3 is TGCGCCAGCAGCTTTTCCGCAACTAATGAAAAACTGTTTTTT. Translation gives CASSFSATNEKLFF.

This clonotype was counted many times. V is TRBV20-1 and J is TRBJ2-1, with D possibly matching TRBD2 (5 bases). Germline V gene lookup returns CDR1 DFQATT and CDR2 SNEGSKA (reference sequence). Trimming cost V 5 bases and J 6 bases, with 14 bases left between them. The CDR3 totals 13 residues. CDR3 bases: TGCAGTGCTCTAACTAGAGGCACCAATGAGCAGTTCTTC. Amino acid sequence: CSALTRGTNEQFF.

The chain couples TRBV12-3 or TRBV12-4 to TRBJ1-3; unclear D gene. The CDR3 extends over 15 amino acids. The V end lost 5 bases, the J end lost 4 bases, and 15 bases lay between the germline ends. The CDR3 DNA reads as TGTGCCAGCAGTCCGCTTGGGCGGAGGGGAAACACCATATATTTT. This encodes CASSPLGRRGNTIYF.

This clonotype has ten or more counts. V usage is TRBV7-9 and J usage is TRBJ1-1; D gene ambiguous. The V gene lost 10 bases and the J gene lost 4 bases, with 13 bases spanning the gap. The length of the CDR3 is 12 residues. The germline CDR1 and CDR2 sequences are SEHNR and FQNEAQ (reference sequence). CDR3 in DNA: TGTGCCACCCAAGTGGGAGGCACTGAAGCTTTCTTT. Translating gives CATQVGGTEAFF.

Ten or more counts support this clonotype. The CDR3 is CAWSVRWAEQYF. In DNA form, the CDR3 reads TGTGCCTGGAGTGTACGATGGGCCGAGCAGTACTTC. The rearrangement links TRBV30 to TRBJ2-7; D not certain. The CDR3 has 12 residues. CDR1 and CDR2 (germline): GTSNPN, SVGIG (reference sequence). V was clipped by 0 bases and J by 6 bases, with 9 bases between them.